These T cell receptor beta chains were read from a single sample in a study of blood T cell repertoires in COVID-19. Clones were read by immunoSEQ multiplex PCR, and TCRdb kept only the in-frame ones, dropping some. The data contain roughly 330,000 clones, around 87% of them singletons. The material sequenced was PBMCs or T cells enriched from blood (not recorded which). Receptors originate from a woman aged 30 to 39 who had recovered from COVID-19. Each CDR3 is given with its conserved first and last residue. The D gene is left open where the match is weak. Clone size, where shown, is once, few, many, or a class for clones that have expanded.

TRBJ1-6 | - | TRBV7-8 | - | CASSLVSGNSPLHF | TGTGCCAGCAGCTTAGTTTCGGGTAATTCACCCCTCCACTTT
TRBJ2-2 | - | TRBV11-2 | - | CASSLDPVRFFDTGELFF | TGTGCCAGCAGCTTAGACCCGGTCAGGTTCTTTGACACCGGGGAGCTGTTTTTT
TRBJ1-5 | - | TRBV27 | - | CASNAGLFPPANQPQHF | TGTGCCAGCAACGCAGGCTTGTTCCCCCCCGCGAATCAGCCCCAGCATTTT
TRBJ1-5 | - | TRBV7-9 | - | CASSSQGEGNQPQHF | TGTGCCAGCAGCTCCCAAGGGGAAGGCAATCAGCCCCAGCATTTT
TRBJ1-1 | - | TRBV6-5 | - | CASGLQVNEAFF | TGTGCCAGCGGACTACAGGTGAATGAAGCTTTCTTT
TRBJ1-3 | - | TRBV28 | once | CASRQPGGGNTIYF | TGTGCCAGCAGGCAACCGGGGGGAGGAAACACCATATATTTT
TRBJ1-2 | TRBD1 | TRBV6-5 | - | CASRGTEDYGYTF | TGTGCCAGCAGGGGGACAGAAGACTATGGCTACACCTTC
TRBJ1-4 | TRBD1 | TRBV19 | - | CASNMGQAATNEKLFF | TGTGCCAGTAATATGGGACAGGCCGCAACTAATGAAAAACTGTTTTTT
TRBJ2-3 | TRBD2 | TRBV20-1 | - | CSASGGTRRYF | TGCAGTGCCTCGGGGGGGACTAGGCGGTATTTT
TRBJ2-7 | TRBD1 | TRBV29-1 | - | CSVGDRESYEQYF | TGCAGCGTTGGGGACAGGGAATCCTACGAGCAGTACTTC
TRBJ2-5 | TRBD2 | TRBV29-1 | - | CSVILAGEETQYF | TGCAGCGTTATCCTAGCGGGGGAAGAGACCCAGTACTTC
TRBJ1-1 | TRBD1 | TRBV9 | - | CASSAGQGHTEAFF | TGTGCCAGCAGCGCGGGACAGGGGCACACTGAAGCTTTCTTT
TRBJ2-4 | - | TRBV7-2 | once | CASSHPTVNIQYF | TGTGCCAGCAGCCACCCGACAGTCAACATTCAGTACTTC
TRBJ2-5 | - | TRBV6-2/TRBV6-3 | - | CASSPRTGEETQYF | TGTGCCAGCAGTCCAAGGACTGGAGAGGAGACCCAGTACTTC
TRBJ1-4 | - | TRBV19 | - | CASTKREAGPNEELFF | TGTGCCAGTACCAAGAGGGAGGCAGGGCCTAATGAAGAACTGTTTTTT
TRBJ2-7 | TRBD1 | TRBV7-2 | - | CASSSRTGTDEQYF | TGTGCCAGCAGCTCTCGGACAGGGACCGACGAGCAGTACTTC
TRBJ2-3 | - | TRBV6-2/TRBV6-3 | - | CASSYGAPPHTQYF | TGTGCCAGCAGTTACGGGGCTCCACCGCATACGCAGTATTTT
TRBJ2-7 | TRBD2 | TRBV6-5 | - | CASSYSTREGEQYF | TGTGCCAGCAGTTACTCGACCAGGGAGGGCGAGCAGTACTTC
TRBJ2-5 | - | TRBV5-1 | - | CASSLQHTEETQYF | TGCGCCAGCAGCTTACAGCACACGGAAGAGACCCAGTACTTC
TRBJ1-2 | TRBD1 | TRBV6-5 | - | CASMSPGQGDYGYTF | TGTGCCAGCATGAGTCCGGGACAGGGTGACTATGGCTACACCTTC
TRBJ2-2 | - | TRBV5-1 | - | CARIIADFTGELFF | TGCGCCAGGATTATAGCGGATTTCACCGGGGAGCTGTTTTTT
TRBJ1-5 | - | TRBV9 | once | CASSVGDYSNQPQHF | TGTGCCAGCAGCGTCGGAGATTATAGCAATCAGCCCCAGCATTTT
TRBJ2-2 | - | TRBV7-9 | - | CASSLDWRGTGELFF | TGTGCCAGCAGCTTAGACTGGAGAGGCACCGGGGAGCTGTTTTTT
TRBJ1-1 | TRBD1 | TRBV2 | - | CASRGGQGMGHTEAFF | TGTGCCAGCAGGGGAGGACAGGGAATGGGGCACACTGAAGCTTTCTTT
TRBJ1-2 | TRBD1 | TRBV9 | - | CASSVAQGRYGYTF | TGTGCCAGCAGCGTAGCACAGGGGAGATATGGCTACACCTTC
TRBJ2-7 | - | TRBV2 | once | CASSEELYEQYF | TGTGCCAGCAGTGAAGAGCTCTACGAGCAGTACTTC
TRBJ2-1 | - | TRBV29-1 | - | CSASIQGVEQFF | TGCAGCGCCTCGATCCAGGGCGTTGAGCAGTTCTTC
TRBJ2-5 | TRBD2 | TRBV5-1 | - | CASSWQQTSGGSQYF | TGCGCCAGCAGCTGGCAACAGACTAGCGGGGGGTCCCAGTACTTC
TRBJ2-5 | - | TRBV13 | - | CASSLGRRDQYF | TGTGCCAGCAGCTTAGGCCGGAGGGACCAGTACTTC